This TCR beta chain was captured by sequencing in a study of cytomegalovirus exposure and HLA in healthy donors. Study-wide findings and caveats: It was confirmed in vitro that a few of the CMV-associated chains were specific for CMV antigens. What a later analysis reportedly showed was that an Asian-associated ancestry cluster had fewer N-insertions than the approximately 670-donor mean. Rates of TCR association differed by HLA locus in a later analysis, with DRB1 highest and HLA-C lowest.

PCR involved 60 Vbeta and 13 Jbeta primers. Data came from immunoSEQ multiplex PCR; TCRdb stores just in-frame clones and leaves some out. In the table there are about 140,000 clones, roughly 79% of which are singletons. Germline CDR1 SGHNT, CDR2 YYREEE (reference sequence). V lost 0 bases to trimming and J lost 0 bases, with 7 bases between them. CDR3 length equals 15 residues. In regard to this clone: What it recognizes is unknown.

The sample taken for sequencing was PBMCs. The V call is TRBV5-4, the J call TRBJ2-1; D is ambiguous. The sequence was collected from a woman in her 30s in good health and CMV-seronegative. Here the CDR3 reads CASSLEASSYNEQFF. CDR3 coding DNA: TGTGCCAGCAGCTTGGAAGCAAGCTCCTACAATGAGCAGTTCTTC.